The TCR beta chain under discussion was sequenced for a study of blood T cell repertoires in COVID-19. V was shortened by 1 base and J by 8 bases, with 11 bases between the two germline ends. Germline V gene data show CDR1 as MNHEY and CDR2 as SVGAGI. The CDR3 is 13 residues long. Measured with immunoSEQ multiplex PCR; TCRdb has only the in-frame clones, and not every one. The sample has approximately 300,000 clones, roughly 90% seen once; the top ten hold under 7.5%. The origin of this receptor is a man between 18 and 29 years old who had recovered from COVID-19. The chain joins TRBV6-5 to TRBJ1-2; D may be TRBD1 (5 bases). The source material was peripheral blood. The CDR3 here is CASSYFGGLGYTF. CDR3 nucleotides: TGTGCCAGCAGTTACTTCGGGGGTCTAGGCTACACCTTC.